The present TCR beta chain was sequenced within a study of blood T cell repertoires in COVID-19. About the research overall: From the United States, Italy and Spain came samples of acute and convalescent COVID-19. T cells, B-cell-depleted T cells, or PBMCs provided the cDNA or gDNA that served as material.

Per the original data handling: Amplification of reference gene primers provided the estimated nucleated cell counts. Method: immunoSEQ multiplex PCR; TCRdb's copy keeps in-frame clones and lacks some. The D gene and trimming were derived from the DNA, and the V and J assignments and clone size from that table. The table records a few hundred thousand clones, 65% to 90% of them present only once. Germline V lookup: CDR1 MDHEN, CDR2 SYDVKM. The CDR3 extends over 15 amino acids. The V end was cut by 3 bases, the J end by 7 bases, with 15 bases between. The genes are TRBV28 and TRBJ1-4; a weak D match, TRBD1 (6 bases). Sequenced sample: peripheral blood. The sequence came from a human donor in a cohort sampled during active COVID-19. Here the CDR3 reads CASSFFRDKGEKLFF. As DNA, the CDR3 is TGTGCCAGCAGTTTTTTCAGGGACAAGGGTGAAAAACTGTTTTTT.